One sample yielded the 28 T cell receptor beta chains listed below, sequenced in a study of T cells in Graves' hyperthyroidism and ophthalmopathy. TCR beta CDR3 regions were amplified from RNA. The primer set for the first-round RT-PCR of the TCR CDR3 was HTBI. A single record per CDR3 protein comes from TCRdb applying MiXCR to the multiplex PCR reads. This table holds nearly 750,000 distinct CDR3 sequences, about a third found once. What was sequenced was blood. The origin of the receptors is a woman in her 40s with Graves' hyperthyroidism.

This clonotype was seen ten or more times. The chain combines TRBV29-1 with TRBJ1-2; D not certain. Germline lookup yields CDR1 SQVTM and CDR2 ANQGSEA. CDR3 size: 12 residues. V lost 4 bases, J lost 2 bases, and 8 bases lay in between. The CDR3 loop reads CSVAVGNYGYTF. For the CDR3, the DNA is TGCAGCGTTGCTGTGGGGAACTATGGCTACACCTTC. The full variable domain, rest sourced from reference TRBV29-1 and TRBJ1-2, is SAVISQKPSRDICQRGTSLTIQCQVDSQVTMMFWYRQQPGQSLTLIATANQGSEATYESGFVIDKFPISRPNLTFSTLTVSNMSPEDSSIYLCSVAVGNYGYTFGSGTRLTVV.

This chain uses TRBV7-9 with TRBJ1-1, with a weak D call TRBD1 (5 bases). This CDR3 has 14 residues. The germline V gene has CDR1 SEHNR and CDR2 FQNEAQ (reference sequence). Trimming left V 2 bases short and J 7 bases short, with 14 bases between. The CDR3 DNA reads TGTGCCAGCAGCTTATACGCCACCGGGGGTGAAGCTTTCTTT. It is translated as CASSLYATGGEAFF.

This sequence joins TRBV7-9 and TRBJ2-5, with 8 bases that match TRBD2. CDR3 length: 16 amino acids. CDR1 is SEHNR, CDR2 FQNEAQ, per germline (reference sequence). V shed 5 bases and J 2 bases; nucleotides not matched to a gene: 10. DNA for the CDR3: TGTGCCAGCAGCCCAACGCAGCGGGGGCGACAAGAGACCCAGTACTTC. Its translation is CASSPTQRGRQETQYF. Supplemented by reference TRBV7-9 and TRBJ2-5, the full variable domain reads DTGVSQNPRHKITKRGQNVTFRCDPISEHNRLYWYRQTLGQGPEFLTYFQNEAQLEKSRLLSDRFSAERPKGSFSTLEIQRTEQGDSAMYLCASSPTQRGRQETQYFGPGTRLLVL.

A few counts support this clonotype. The CDR3 spells CSAREGTGGSAFF. The CDR3 coding sequence is TGCAGTGCTAGAGAGGGGACAGGGGGGTCAGCTTTCTTT. The chain recombines TRBV20-1 with TRBJ1-1, with 11 bases fitting TRBD1. V lost 0 bases to trimming and J lost 10 bases; unmatched junction nucleotides: 4. The CDR3 length is 13 residues. Germline V lookup: CDR1 DFQATT, CDR2 SNEGSKA (reference sequence).

This clonotype came up a few times. The V gene is TRBV10-1, the J gene TRBJ2-2; possible D gene TRBD1, 6 bases. The germline V gene encodes CDR1 WNHNN and CDR2 SYGVQD (reference sequence). Trimming removed 4 bases from V and 5 bases from J, with 11 bases in between. The CDR3 is 14 residues long. CDR3 amino acids: CASSAGHLTGELFF. CDR3 in DNA: TGCGCCAGCAGTGCGGGACATTTGACCGGGGAGCTGTTTTTT.

The V gene is TRBV7-9, the J gene TRBJ1-3; 11 nucleotides line up with TRBD1. J was trimmed by 6 bases and V by 4 bases; bases with no gene match: 11. This CDR3 has 17 amino acids. The germline V gene has CDR1 SEHNR and CDR2 FQNEAQ (reference sequence). In nucleotides, the CDR3 is TGTGCCAGCAGCTCGTCCCGGGACAGGGGGATCGAAAACACCATATATTTT. Translating it yields CASSSSRDRGIENTIYF.

This clonotype showed up just a few times. The chain has TRBV6-1 and TRBJ2-1; a possible D gene is TRBD2 (6 bases). The V and J ends lost 5 bases and 5 bases respectively, with 13 bases between them. Germline CDR1 and CDR2: MNHNS and SASEGT. The CDR3 totals 14 residues. DNA for the CDR3: TGTGCCAGCAGTCCCGGGAGATACGACAATGAGCAGTTCTTC. It is translated as CASSPGRYDNEQFF.

This clonotype has more than one count but fewer than ten. CDR3 protein: CASSYSGLSGNTIYF. DNA for the CDR3: TGTGCCAGCAGTTACTCTGGGCTCTCTGGAAACACCATATATTTT. The chain recombines TRBV6-5 with TRBJ1-3; D is undetermined. V lost 0 bases and J lost 0, with 6 bases in between. The CDR3 runs to 15 residues. CDR1 and CDR2 (germline): MNHEY, SVGAGI.

Remarks on this clonotype: A much larger clone sits a single nucleotide away, making a read error possible. The chain has TRBV6-1 and TRBJ1-2; D might be TRBD1 (5 bases). Germline V gene data show CDR1 as MNHNS and CDR2 as SASEGT. This CDR3 spans 14 amino acids. Deletions cut 5 bases from V and 10 bases from J, with 20 bases between. The CDR3 here is CASSSPPQAPDYTF. Here the CDR3 DNA reads TGTGCCAGCAGTAGTCCACCACAGGCTCCTGACTACACCTTC.

This sequence joins TRBV10-2 and TRBJ2-1; D is uncertain. The CDR3 is 12 residues long. V gave up 1 base and J gave up 4 bases, with 2 bases separating them. The germline V gene encodes CDR1 WSHSY and CDR2 SAAADI. As DNA, the CDR3 is TGCGCCAGCAGTGAGTGGTACAATGAGCAGTTCTTC. Translated: CASSEWYNEQFF.

This rearrangement joins TRBV29-1 to TRBJ1-2; 7 bases are shared with TRBD1. This CDR3 region has 18 residues. Germline CDR1 is SQVTM and CDR2 is ANQGSEA. V shed 1 base and J 3 bases; nucleotides not matched to a gene: 17. CDR3: CSVEVPPLTGHLHYGYTF. The CDR3 nucleotides read TGCAGCGTTGAAGTCCCTCCTCTGACAGGGCACCTACACTATGGCTACACCTTC.

Here the CDR3 reads CASSQGTGDEQYF. The DNA for the CDR3 is TGTGCCAGCAGCCAAGGGACAGGGGACGAGCAGTACTTC. This chain joins TRBV7-3 and TRBJ2-7, with TRBD1 identical over 10 bases. CDR1 and CDR2 from the germline V gene are SGHTA and FQGTGA. There are 13 residues in the CDR3. With 5 bases clipped from V and 5 bases from J, the junction kept 3 bases outside the gene matches. Complete variable domain (other parts from reference TRBV7-3 and TRBJ2-7): GAGVSQTPSNKVTEKGKYVELRCDPISGHTALYWYRQSLGQGPEFLIYFQGTGAADDSGLPNDRFFAVRPEGSVSTLKIQRTERGDSAVYLCASSQGTGDEQYFGPGTRLTVT.

This clonotype has a handful of counts. The rearrangement links TRBV27 to TRBJ1-5; D unclear. The germline gives CDR1 MNHEY, CDR2 SMNVEV (reference sequence). V was trimmed by 1 base and J by 0 bases, leaving 7 bases between them. The CDR3 is 15 residues long. In DNA form, the CDR3 reads TGTGCCAGCAGTTTATGGGCGGTTAGCAATCAGCCCCAGCATTTT. Its protein is CASSLWAVSNQPQHF.

With regard to this clonotype: With a much larger clone just one base away, this may be a read error. The V and J genes are TRBV15 and TRBJ1-2, with D perhaps TRBD1 (6 bases). CDR3 length: 13 amino acids. V was trimmed by 5 bases and J by 5 bases, leaving 12 bases between them. Germline V gene lookup returns CDR1 LNHNV and CDR2 YYDKDF (reference sequence). The CDR3 nucleotides are TGTGCCACCAGCCACAGGGCCGTTTATGGCTACACCTTC. The encoded protein is CATSHRAVYGYTF.

The rearrangement uses TRBV27 and TRBJ1-1; unclear D gene. This CDR3 is 16 amino acids long. V was trimmed by 6 bases and J by 2 bases, leaving 19 bases between them. CDR1 is MNHEY and CDR2 is SMNVEV in the germline V gene (reference sequence). CDR3 in amino acids: CASRILMTDYNTEAFF. Here the CDR3 DNA reads TGTGCCAGCAGGATACTGATGACCGACTATAACACTGAAGCTTTCTTT.

This clonotype was counted only a few times. This rearrangement joins TRBV2 to TRBJ1-5, with a possible D match to TRBD1 (6 bases). The CDR3 contains 15 residues. V was shortened by 6 bases and J by 4 bases, with 16 bases between the two germline ends. Per the germline V gene, CDR1 is SNHLY and CDR2 is FYNNEI. The CDR3 loop is CASSPADRLNQPQHF. CDR3 nucleotides: TGTGCCAGCAGCCCTGCCGACAGGCTAAATCAGCCCCAGCATTTT. Drawing the rest from reference TRBV2 and TRBJ1-5, the complete variable domain is EPEVTQTPSHQVTQMGQEVILRCVPISNHLYFYWYRQILGQKVEFLVSFYNNEISEKSEIFDDQFSVERPDGSNFTLKIRSTKLEDSAMYFCASSPADRLNQPQHFGDGTRLSIL.

The sample holds many counts of this clonotype. The chain uses TRBV29-1 and TRBJ2-5, with D unresolved. Germline V gene sequence: CDR1 SQVTM, CDR2 ANQGSEA. V shed 4 bases and J shed 2 bases, with 11 bases lying between them. This CDR3 has 13 amino acids. The CDR3 coding sequence is TGCAGCGTTGGGTTACGGCTTCAAGAGACCCAGTACTTC. Translating gives CSVGLRLQETQYF.

Ten or more counts support this clonotype. The chain has TRBV10-1 and TRBJ2-7, with D unresolved. The CDR3 is 14 amino acids. V was clipped by 4 bases and J by 2 bases, with 12 bases between them. CDR1 is WNHNN and CDR2 is SYGVQD in the germline V gene (reference sequence). The CDR3 loop is CASSVERPPYEQYF. CDR3 nucleotides: TGCGCCAGCAGTGTAGAACGGCCCCCCTACGAGCAGTACTTC.

The chain links TRBV2 to TRBJ1-5, with TRBD1 matching 7 bases. This CDR3 is built from 15 residues. V was clipped by 5 bases and J by 5 bases; unmatched bases: 9. Germline CDR1 and CDR2: SNHLY and FYNNEI. DNA of the CDR3: TGTGCCAGCAGTCCGGGGACAGTCGCCGATCAGCCCCAGCATTTT. Translation gives CASSPGTVADQPQHF.

This clonotype was counted between two and nine times. The junction and the germline gene differ at one end; a read error may be behind it. This chain connects TRBV7-9 to TRBJ2-5; 8 nucleotides align to TRBD2. The CDR3 sequence is 16 residues long. Germline V gives CDR1 SEHNR, CDR2 FQNEAQ (reference sequence). This CDR3 reads CASSLLPAGAQETQYF. Written as DNA, the CDR3 is TGCGCCAGCAGCTTGTTACCAGCGGGGGCCCAAGAGACCCAGTACTTC.

This clonotype appeared a few times. This sequence joins TRBV5-4 and TRBJ1-1; maybe TRBD1 (5 bases). CDR3 length: 14 amino acids. The V gene's germline CDR1 is SGHNT and CDR2 YYREEE (reference sequence). V was cut by 4 bases and J by 6 bases, with 16 bases left in between. The CDR3 sequence: CASSAWGDISEAFF. The CDR3 DNA sequence: TGTGCCAGCAGCGCTTGGGGGGATATTTCTGAAGCTTTCTTT.

The sample holds a few counts of this clonotype. V is TRBV19 and J is TRBJ1-1; tentatively, D is TRBD1 (5 bases). The CDR3 runs to 14 residues. The V gene's germline CDR1 is LNHDA and CDR2 SQIVND (reference sequence). The germline V and J ends were trimmed by 1 base and 8 bases, with 14 bases remaining between them. The CDR3 loop is CASSIGLGASEAFF. The DNA for the CDR3 is TGTGCCAGTAGTATAGGGTTAGGGGCCTCGGAAGCTTTCTTT.

The rearrangement links TRBV6-1 to TRBJ2-5; 12 bases match TRBD2. The V and J ends lost 6 bases and 5 bases, in that order; junction bases with no gene match: 10. The CDR3 is 16 residues long. Germline values: CDR1 MNHNS, CDR2 SASEGT. CDR3 loop: CASSPRTSGTGETQYF. CDR3 coding DNA: TGTGCCAGCAGCCCCCGGACTAGCGGGACGGGGGAGACCCAGTACTTC.

In this sample, this clonotype turned up a few times. This sequence joins TRBV27 and TRBJ1-5, with a possible D match to TRBD1 (6 bases). Germline assignment: CDR1 MNHEY and CDR2 SMNVEV (reference sequence). The V gene lost 6 bases and the J gene lost 3 bases, with 18 bases spanning the gap. The CDR3 is 16 residues long. CDR3 loop: CASSHGGGQVNQPQHF. The DNA of the CDR3 is TGTGCCAGCAGCCACGGAGGGGGTCAGGTCAATCAGCCCCAGCATTTT.

The V gene is TRBV5-5, the J gene TRBJ1-1; no clear D gene. This CDR3 region has 14 residues. Germline loops: CDR1 SGHKS, CDR2 YYEKEE (reference sequence). V dropped 1 base and J dropped 4 bases, with 11 bases sitting between them. CDR3 in DNA: TGTGCCAGCAGCTTGAATACGGGAACCACTGAAGCTTTCTTT. Translated, it gives CASSLNTGTTEAFF.

This clonotype has just one count. It may be a read error: a sequence one base away is much more abundant. CDR3 sequence reads: CAISYLGQLFF. DNA of the CDR3: TGTGCCATCAGTTACCTGGGTCAACTGTTTTTT. The rearrangement joins TRBV6-5 to TRBJ1-4; no clear D. The germline gives CDR1 MNHEY, CDR2 SVGAGI. This CDR3 spans 11 amino acids.

This clonotype came up a few times. The junction differs from germline at one of its ends, possibly a read error. The chain is built from TRBV10-3 and TRBJ2-6; possible D gene TRBD2, 5 bases. From germline, CDR1 is ENHRY and CDR2 SYGVKD. The CDR3 sequence is 15 residues long. CDR3 sequence (DNA): TGTGCCAGCAGTGAAGAGGGCTCTGGGGCCAACGTCCTGACTTTC. Amino acids: CASSEEGSGANVLTF.

Comment on this clonotype: No conserved phenylalanine or tryptophan ends this CDR3, so it is likely a read error. This chain uses TRBV24-1 with TRBJ1-6; D call uncertain. The V gene lost 2 bases and the J gene lost 6 bases, with 13 bases spanning the gap. The length of the CDR3 is 16 residues. Germline CDR1 and CDR2: KGHDR and SFDVKD. The CDR3 DNA reads TGTGCCACCAGTGATTCGTCCGCGACCCCTAATTCACCCCTCCACTCT. This translates into CATSDSSATPNSPLHS.